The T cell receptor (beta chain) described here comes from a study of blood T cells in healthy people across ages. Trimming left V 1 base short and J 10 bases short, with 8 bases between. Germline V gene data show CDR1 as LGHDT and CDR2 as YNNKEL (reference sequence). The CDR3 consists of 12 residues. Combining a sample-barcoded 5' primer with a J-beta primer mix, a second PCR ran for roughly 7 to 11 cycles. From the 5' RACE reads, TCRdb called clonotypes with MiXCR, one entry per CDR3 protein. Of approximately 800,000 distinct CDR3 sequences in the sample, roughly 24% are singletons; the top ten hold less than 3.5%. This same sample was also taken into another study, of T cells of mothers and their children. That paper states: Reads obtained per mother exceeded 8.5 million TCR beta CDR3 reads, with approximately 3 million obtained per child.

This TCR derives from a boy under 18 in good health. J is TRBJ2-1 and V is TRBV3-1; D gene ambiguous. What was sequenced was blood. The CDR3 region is CASSQVKGEQFF. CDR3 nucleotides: TGTGCCAGCAGCCAAGTAAAGGGAGAGCAGTTCTTC.